A selection of T cell receptor beta chains follows, all from one sample in a study of post-analysis software for immune sequencing data. TCRdb recomputed calls from the PCR reads with MiXCR, one row per CDR3 protein. The sample shows hundreds of thousands of distinct CDR3 sequences, approximately 53% of them seen only once. The specimen sequenced was blood. These receptors all come from a girl aged 5-17 years with multiple sclerosis. Each CDR3 is given with its conserved first and last residue. The D gene is left open where the match is weak. The size entry is marked missing in some rows and otherwise reads once, few, many or a size class.

V gene	D gene	J gene	clone size	CDR3 DNA	CDR3 protein
TRBV10-3	TRBD1	TRBJ1-6	once	TGTGCCATCAGTGTCTCCGGGACAGGGATTAATTCACCCCTCCACTTT	CAISVSGTGINSPLHF
TRBV11-2	TRBD2	TRBJ2-3	NA	TGTGCCAGCAGCCGGTGGGGGCTAGCGGGAGGCTCAGATACGCAGTATTTT	CASSRWGLAGGSDTQYF
TRBV18	NA	TRBJ2-7	NA	TGTGCCAGCTCACCACTGGATGGGACCTGCGAGCAGTACTTC	CASSPLDGTCEQYF
TRBV20-1	TRBD1	TRBJ2-6	NA	TGCAGTGCTAGAGATAGGGGACAGGGCACCGGGGCCAACGTCCTGACTTTC	CSARDRGQGTGANVLTF
TRBV7-2	NA	TRBJ2-7	NA	TGTGCCAGCAGCTTACGAGGGTTCGCCGAGCAGTACTTC	CASSLRGFAEQYF
TRBV7-2	NA	TRBJ2-7	NA	TGTGCCAGCAGCGCTACAGGGAAAACCTACGAGCAGTACTTC	CASSATGKTYEQYF
TRBV5-1	NA	TRBJ2-7	NA	TGCGCCAACAGCTTGGGCCCCGCGGGACAGCAAACCTACGAGCAGTACTTC	CANSLGPAGQQTYEQYF
TRBV11-2	NA	TRBJ2-4	once	TGTGCCAGCAGCCGCAGGGGATCCCAAAACATTCAGTACTTC	CASSRRGSQNIQYF
TRBV29-1	TRBD1	TRBJ2-5	few	TGCAGCGTTGGACAGGGGGAAGAGACCCAGTACTTC	CSVGQGEETQYF
TRBV15	NA	TRBJ2-3	NA	TGTGCCACCAGCAGAGAGATCACAGATACGCAGTATTTT	CATSREITDTQYF
TRBV12-3/TRBV12-4	TRBD1	TRBJ2-6	few	TGTGCCAGCAGTTCGAATACCCTTACAGGGGGCGGCCCCAGCTCTGGGGCCAACGTCCTGACTTTC	CASSSNTLTGGGPSSGANVLTF
TRBV10-3	TRBD2	TRBJ2-6	NA	TGTGCCATCAGTGAGTCCCTAGCGGGAGGGTCTTCTGGGGCCAACGTCCTGACTTTC	CAISESLAGGSSGANVLTF
TRBV20-1	TRBD2	TRBJ2-1	NA	TGCAGTGCCCCGTCGGGGGGGGCCAACAATGAGCAGTTCTTC	CSAPSGGANNEQFF
TRBV27	TRBD1	TRBJ2-7	few	TGTGCCAGCAGTTTCGGGACAGGGATTTCCTACGAGCAGTACTTC	CASSFGTGISYEQYF
TRBV29-1	TRBD1	TRBJ2-3	many	TGCAGCGTCCGCCGGGACAGAGGGCCCACAGATACGCAGTATTTT	CSVRRDRGPTDTQYF
TRBV14	NA	TRBJ2-3	few	TGTGCCAGCAGCCCACGACAGACGAGCACAGATACGCAGTATTTT	CASSPRQTSTDTQYF
TRBV2	NA	TRBJ2-3	NA	TGTGCCAGCGAAGGACAACGCACAGATACGCAGTATTTT	CASEGQRTDTQYF
TRBV7-2	TRBD1	TRBJ1-5	NA	TGTGCCAGCAGACGGGACAGGAGCTTCAATCAGCCCCAGCATTTT	CASRRDRSFNQPQHF
TRBV10-3	NA	TRBJ1-1	NA	TGTGCCATCAGTGGTGGAGAGAACACTGAAGCTTTCTTT	CAISGGENTEAFF
TRBV5-1	NA	TRBJ2-5	NA	TGCGCCAGCAGAGGAGCGGGCCAAGAGACCCAGTACTTC	CASRGAGQETQYF
TRBV20-1	NA	TRBJ2-7	NA	TGCAGTGCTAGAGGCCCAAGGGCGAAGTGGGATGAGCAGTACTTC	CSARGPRAKWDEQYF
TRBV7-6	NA	TRBJ2-7	NA	TGTGCCAGCAGCCCTACCAGTTCTTACGAGCAGTACTTC	CASSPTSSYEQYF
TRBV4-1	NA	TRBJ1-1	NA	TGCGCCAGCAGCCAGCCGGGGCACACGAACACTGAAGCTTTCTTT	CASSQPGHTNTEAFF
TRBV6-5	NA	TRBJ2-3	NA	TGTGCCAGCAGTTACTCCGTTGCAGATACGCAGTATTTT	CASSYSVADTQYF
TRBV20-1	TRBD2	TRBJ2-7	few	TGCAGTGCCGGTCTAGCGGCTCTCTCCTACGAGCAGTACTTC	CSAGLAALSYEQYF
TRBV20-1	TRBD1	TRBJ2-7	NA	TGCAGTGCAGAGACCGGGACAGGGAACTACGAGCAGTACTTC	CSAETGTGNYEQYF
TRBV6-6	TRBD1	TRBJ2-7	NA	TGTGCCAGCAGTTACCAGGGACAGAGCTACGAGCAGTACTTC	CASSYQGQSYEQYF
TRBV20-1	NA	TRBJ2-7	NA	TGCAGTGCCCGTAGACAGACCTACGAGCAGTACTTC	CSARRQTYEQYF
TRBV29-1	NA	TRBJ2-7	NA	TGCAGCGTTGTTGTCAGCTTCTCCTACGAGCAGTACTTC	CSVVVSFSYEQYF
TRBV10-1	TRBD2	TRBJ2-3	NA	TGCGCCAGCAGTGAAGGGACTAGCGGGAGGTCAGATACGCAGTATTTT	CASSEGTSGRSDTQYF
TRBV7-3	NA	TRBJ2-7	few	TGTGCCAGCAGCCCTAGAGGCGACAGCCTTTTGAAGTACTTC	CASSPRGDSLLKYF
TRBV10-3	NA	TRBJ2-7	NA	TGTGCCATCAGTGAATCCATGTACGAGCAGTACTTC	CAISESMYEQYF
TRBV5-1	TRBD1	TRBJ2-7	NA	TGCGCCAGCAGCCAAACTCCTGGGACAGGTATCTACGAGCAGTACTTC	CASSQTPGTGIYEQYF
TRBV7-3	TRBD1	TRBJ1-5	once	TGTGCCAACAGCTGGACAGGCCAGCCCCAGCATTTT	CANSWTGQPQHF
TRBV20-1	NA	TRBJ1-2	NA	TGCAGTGCTAGAGTAGGGACTAGTGGCTACACCTTC	CSARVGTSGYTF
TRBV7-9	TRBD1	TRBJ2-1	NA	TGTGCCAGCAGCCAACAACCGGGACAGGGTGGCAATGAGCAGTTCTTC	CASSQQPGQGGNEQFF
TRBV20-1	NA	TRBJ1-5	NA	TGCAGTGCTAGAGCTGGACAGTTTAGCAATCAGCCCCAGCATTTT	CSARAGQFSNQPQHF
TRBV20-1	NA	TRBJ2-5	few	TGCAGTGCTAGGGATGGCCAAGAGACCCAGTACTTC	CSARDGQETQYF
TRBV10-3	TRBD1	TRBJ2-5	NA	TGTGCCATCAGCGCCGGACAGGGGGCGGGAGAGACCCAGTACTTC	CAISAGQGAGETQYF
TRBV7-8	NA	TRBJ2-5	NA	TGTGCCAGCAGCGATCCTCTCGCGGAGACCCAGTACTTC	CASSDPLAETQYF
TRBV5-1	NA	TRBJ2-5	NA	TGCGCCAGCAGCTTGGCCGGGGAACCGAAAACTAGAAAAGAGACCCAGTACTTC	CASSLAGEPKTRKETQYF
TRBV20-1	NA	TRBJ2-7	few	TGCAGTGCTAGTTCGCCAGGGTTAAGCTACGAGCAGTACTTC	CSASSPGLSYEQYF
TRBV20-1	TRBD2	TRBJ2-1	NA	TGCAGTGCTCCGGGACTAGCGGGAGCCCGAGGGAAGAATGAGCAGTTCTTC	CSAPGLAGARGKNEQFF
TRBV29-1	NA	TRBJ2-5	few	TGCAGCGTTGAAGGTTTTGGCAGGGCTAAGACCCAGTACTTC	CSVEGFGRAKTQYF
TRBV29-1	NA	TRBJ2-3	NA	TGCAGCGTTGTAGGGGACGGCGGAGATACGCAGTATTTT	CSVVGDGGDTQYF
TRBV15	NA	TRBJ1-2	NA	TGTGCCACCAGCAGAGATTACGAGGGCGGCTATGGCTACACCTTC	CATSRDYEGGYGYTF
TRBV5-1	TRBD2	TRBJ2-5	NA	TGCGCCAGCAGCTTGCAAAAAAGGGGAGGGGAGACCCAGTACTTC	CASSLQKRGGETQYF
TRBV20-1	NA	TRBJ2-7	NA	TGCAGTGCTAGAGATCGACTTTCTACCTACGAGCAGTACTTC	CSARDRLSTYEQYF
TRBV20-1	TRBD2	TRBJ2-7	NA	TGCAGTGCTAGAGCCGTGGGGGGACTAGCGGGATGGTACGAGCAGTACTTC	CSARAVGGLAGWYEQYF
TRBV5-1	TRBD1	TRBJ2-5	NA	TGCGCCAGCAGCTTGGGGGGGACAGCCTCGGAGACCCAGTACTTC	CASSLGGTASETQYF
TRBV18	NA	TRBJ1-1	NA	TGTGCCAGCTCGCCACCCCGCGTTGACACTGAAGCTTTCTTT	CASSPPRVDTEAFF
TRBV29-1	TRBD2	TRBJ2-7	few	TGCAGCGTCCTCGGACTAGCGGGAGTACAGGAGCAGTACTTC	CSVLGLAGVQEQYF
TRBV20-1	NA	TRBJ2-7	NA	TGCAGTGCTAGAGATGCGAGGGTAAGCTCCTACGAGCAGTACTTC	CSARDARVSSYEQYF
TRBV20-1	TRBD2	TRBJ2-4	few	TGCAGTGCTAGCCTAGCGGGGGGGAACATTCAGTACTTC	CSASLAGGNIQYF
TRBV5-1	TRBD2	TRBJ2-7	many	TGCGCCAGCAGCTTGGGACTAGCGGGAGGCCGATCTTACGAGCAGTACTTC	CASSLGLAGGRSYEQYF
TRBV12-3/TRBV12-4	NA	TRBJ2-3	few	TGTGCCAGCAGTTTGGGGGACCGCCTAAAACAAGATACGCAGTATTTT	CASSLGDRLKQDTQYF
TRBV20-1	NA	TRBJ2-3	NA	TGCAGTGCCAAAGACCGAGGCACAGATACGCAGTATTTT	CSAKDRGTDTQYF